A selection of T cell receptor beta chains follows, all from one sample in a study of CD8+CD57+ T cells in acquired aplastic anemia. TCRdb redid the calling of the reads with MiXCR, one entry per CDR3 protein. Here the sample spans roughly 200,000 distinct CDR3 sequences, less than 75% being singletons. Sequencing input: sorted CD4+, CD8+, or CD8+CD57+ T cells (not recorded which) from PBMCs. These receptors originate from a human donor with aplastic anemia. CDR3s include the opening cysteine and the closing phenylalanine or tryptophan. A D gene is named only where the DNA matches it firmly. The size of a clone is reported for some rows only, either as once, few or many, or as a class for expanded clones.

NA TRBJ2-1 NA TRBV7-6 CASSLLTPRDGEQFF TGTGCCAGCAGCTTATTAACCCCGAGGGATGGTGAGCAGTTCTTC
NA TRBJ2-1 NA TRBV2 CASSDYNEQFF TGTGCCAGCAGTGACTACAATGAGCAGTTCTTC
NA TRBJ2-7 TRBD1 TRBV6-5 CASSERNRGDLEQYF TGTGCCAGCAGTGAAAGGAACAGGGGAGATCTCGAGCAGTACTTC
NA TRBJ1-1 TRBD1 TRBV2 CASSVRRDSANTEAFF TGTGCCAGCAGTGTCCGTCGGGACAGCGCGAACACTGAAGCTTTCTTT
NA TRBJ2-3 TRBD1 TRBV24-1 CATSDSTDRGDRVTQYF TGTGCCACCAGTGACTCTACGGACAGGGGCGATCGAGTTACGCAGTATTTT
NA TRBJ1-4 NA TRBV20-1 CSAIGSEKLFF TGCAGTGCAATTGGGAGTGAAAAACTGTTTTTT
few TRBJ2-2 NA TRBV7-9 CASSPHTGELFF TGTGCCAGCAGCCCCCACACCGGGGAGCTGTTTTTT
NA TRBJ1-5 NA TRBV6-4 CASSDGTSGGANEPQHF TGTGCCAGCAGTGACGGGACTAGCGGGGGGGCCAATGAGCCCCAGCATTTT
NA TRBJ1-2 NA TRBV10-3 CAISDGDKYYYGYTF TGTGCCATCAGTGATGGGGACAAATATTACTATGGCTACACCTTC
NA TRBJ1-5 TRBD1 TRBV2 CGSNYRGDQPQHF TGTGGAAGCAATTACAGGGGGGATCAGCCCCAGCATTTT
NA TRBJ2-7 NA TRBV2 CASSEEFTYEQYF TGTGCCAGCAGTGAAGAGTTTACCTACGAGCAGTACTTC
NA TRBJ2-1 TRBD1 TRBV15 CATSRPFPGQLPYNEQFF TGTGCCACCAGCAGACCATTTCCGGGACAGTTACCCTACAATGAGCAGTTCTTC
NA TRBJ2-2 NA TRBV7-3 CASSGVNTGELFF TGTGCCAGCAGCGGGGTGAACACCGGGGAGCTGTTTTTT
NA TRBJ1-5 NA TRBV24-1 CATSGSVFNQPQHF TGTGCCACCAGTGGTTCAGTCTTCAATCAGCCCCAGCATTTT
NA TRBJ2-7 TRBD1 TRBV5-1 CASSLGGDRGYEQYF TGCGCCAGCAGCTTGGGAGGGGACAGGGGTTACGAGCAGTACTTC
NA TRBJ2-5 NA TRBV15 CATSGPQGRDSETQYF TGTGCCACCAGCGGACCCCAGGGAAGGGATTCGGAGACCCAGTACTTC
few TRBJ2-7 NA TRBV12-5 CASMKNNYEQYF TGTGCTAGTATGAAGAACAACTACGAGCAGTACTTC
NA TRBJ1-2 NA TRBV24-1 CATSDPFDRHGYTF TGTGCCACCAGTGACCCCTTCGACAGGCATGGCTACACCTTC
NA TRBJ2-7 TRBD1 TRBV5-1 CASSLDGTGYEQYF TGCGCCAGCAGCTTGGATGGGACAGGGTACGAGCAGTACTTC
NA TRBJ2-7 NA TRBV2 CASSEGRDSGEQYF TGTGCCAGCAGTGAGGGCAGGGATAGCGGCGAGCAGTACTTC
NA TRBJ2-3 TRBD1 TRBV5-5 CATSRTGVFGTDTQYF TGTGCCACGAGCCGGACAGGGGTTTTTGGCACAGATACGCAGTATTTT
NA TRBJ2-7 NA TRBV7-8 CASSLSALKGDGYEQYF TGTGCCAGCAGCTTATCAGCGCTTAAGGGGGACGGGTACGAGCAGTACTTC
once TRBJ1-5 NA TRBV10-3 CAIKAGERNQPQHF TGTGCCATCAAGGCAGGCGAGCGCAATCAGCCCCAGCATTTT
NA TRBJ2-7 NA TRBV5-5 CASSLSSGWTYEQYF TGTGCCAGCAGCTTATCGTCGGGGTGGACCTACGAGCAGTACTTC
NA TRBJ1-2 NA TRBV29-1 CSVGQELYGYTF TGCAGCGTTGGACAGGAACTTTATGGCTACACCTTC
many TRBJ2-1 TRBD2 TRBV7-8 CASSFSRGDNEQFF TGTGCCAGCAGCTTTTCGCGGGGGGACAATGAGCAGTTCTTC
once TRBJ2-6 NA TRBV7-9 CASSSDSRNSGANVLTF TGTGCCAGCAGCTCGGACAGTCGGAATTCTGGGGCCAACGTCCTGACTTTC
NA TRBJ2-3 NA TRBV6-5 CASRVRTLSTDTQYF TGTGCCAGCAGGGTGCGGACACTCAGCACAGATACGCAGTATTTT
NA TRBJ2-7 TRBD2 TRBV24-1 CASSPAGGGAYEQYF TGTGCCAGCAGCCCGGCTGGGGGGGGGGCCTACGAGCAGTACTTC
once TRBJ2-3 TRBD1 TRBV20-1 CSARDPRGTGSADTQYF TGCAGTGCTAGAGATCCTCGGGGGACAGGGAGTGCAGATACGCAGTATTTT
many TRBJ2-1 TRBD2 TRBV5-1 CASSWGLAGGISYNEQFF TGCGCCAGCAGCTGGGGACTAGCGGGGGGGATCTCCTACAATGAGCAGTTCTTC
NA TRBJ2-2 NA TRBV7-3 CASSLLSGKTGELFF TGTGCCAGCAGCTTACTGAGCGGAAAGACCGGGGAGCTGTTTTTT
few TRBJ1-4 NA TRBV25-1 CASSEFRGANEKLFF TGTGCCAGCAGTGAATTTCGGGGAGCTAATGAAAAACTGTTTTTT
few TRBJ2-7 NA TRBV12-3/TRBV12-4 CASSPWPGTAEQYF TGTGCCAGCAGCCCGTGGCCCGGGACTGCCGAGCAGTACTTC
NA TRBJ2-1 NA TRBV20-1 CSARGEATVAPYNEQFF TGCAGTGCTAGGGGGGAGGCGACAGTGGCTCCTTACAATGAGCAGTTCTTC
once TRBJ1-2 NA TRBV9 CASSVGVTANYGYTF TGTGCCAGCAGCGTAGGGGTGACAGCTAACTATGGCTACACCTTC
NA TRBJ2-7 TRBD1 TRBV6-1 CASSETGTGGYEQYF TGTGCCAGCAGTGAGACTGGGACAGGGGGCTACGAGCAGTACTTC
NA TRBJ2-1 NA TRBV24-1 CATSDSRTPSYNEQFF TGTGCCACCAGTGATTCCCGGACTCCCTCCTACAATGAGCAGTTCTTC
NA TRBJ2-3 NA TRBV12-3/TRBV12-4 CATLFRPSDTQYF TGTGCCACCTTATTCCGGCCCTCGGATACGCAGTATTTT
NA TRBJ2-7 TRBD2 TRBV20-1 CSALQRERYEQYF TGCAGTGCTCTTCAGCGGGAGAGGTACGAGCAGTACTTC
NA TRBJ1-5 NA TRBV15 CATSRVGTIYSNQPQHF TGTGCCACCTCGCGAGTTGGGACCATTTATAGCAATCAGCCCCAGCATTTT
few TRBJ1-2 NA TRBV5-1 CASSLDISNYGYTF TGCGCCAGCAGCTTGGACATTTCTAACTATGGCTACACCTTC
NA TRBJ2-1 NA TRBV7-9 CASRLSGLSYNEQFF NA
NA TRBJ2-7 TRBD2 TRBV29-1 CSVRRTSVEQYF TGCAGCGTTCGGAGGACTAGCGTCGAGCAGTACTTC
many TRBJ2-1 TRBD2 TRBV12-3/TRBV12-4 CASSFKRGYNEQFF TGTGCCAGCAGTTTTAAGCGGGGGTACAATGAGCAGTTCTTC
NA TRBJ1-1 NA TRBV25-1 CASSEGGKGNTEAFF TGTGCCAGCAGTGAAGGGGGGAAGGGAAACACTGAGGCTTTCTTT
NA TRBJ2-2 NA TRBV7-6 CASSGDPHTGELFF TGTGCCAGCAGCGGGGACCCTCACACCGGGGAGCTGTTTTTT
NA TRBJ1-6 NA TRBV20-1 CSARALGSSPLHF TGCAGTGCTAGAGCCCTTGGGAGTTCACCCCTCCACTTT
NA TRBJ1-3 NA TRBV15 CATSRDVVAGNTIYF TGTGCCACCAGCAGAGATGTAGTGGCTGGAAACACCATATATTTT
NA TRBJ1-5 NA TRBV10-3 CAISESQGGDQPQHF TGTGCCATCAGTGAGTCGCAGGGCGGGGATCAGCCCCAGCATTTT
few TRBJ2-1 NA TRBV19 CASSVGAYNEQFF TGTGCCAGTAGTGTTGGAGCTTACAATGAGCAGTTCTTC
many TRBJ1-2 TRBD1 TRBV28 CASSLGLEGARGYTF TGTGCCAGCAGTTTGGGATTGGAGGGGGCGAGGGGCTACACCTTC
NA TRBJ2-1 NA TRBV24-1 CATSDLPQGPRAF TGTGCCACCAGTGATTTGCCGCAGGGACCCCGAGCCTTC
few TRBJ2-7 NA TRBV12-3/TRBV12-4 CASSSTVTYEQYF TGTGCCAGCAGTTCCACAGTCACCTACGAGCAGTACTTC
once TRBJ1-5 NA TRBV19 CASKFSGGQPQHF TGTGCCAGTAAGTTCAGTGGAGGTCAGCCCCAGCATTTT
NA TRBJ1-2 NA TRBV9 CASSPRAGADYTF TGTGCCAGCAGCCCAAGAGCTGGGGCTGACTACACCTTC
NA TRBJ1-1 NA TRBV11-2 CASRGVMNTEAFF TGTGCCAGCAGAGGGGTGATGAACACTGAAGCTTTCTTT
NA TRBJ2-7 NA TRBV6-5 CASSYDTRDPDEQYF TGTGCCAGCAGTTACGATACTAGGGACCCAGACGAGCAGTACTTC
NA TRBJ1-4 TRBD1 TRBV20-1 CSARTGGEKLFF TGCAGTGCCCGGACAGGGGGTGAAAAACTGTTTTTT
few TRBJ2-7 TRBD2 TRBV5-1 CASSPSGSTYEQYF TGCGCCAGCAGCCCTAGCGGGAGCACCTACGAGCAGTACTTC